This T cell receptor beta chain derives from a study of blood T cell repertoires in COVID-19. Study as a whole: The United States, Italy and Spain were the sources of the acute and convalescent COVID-19 samples. PBMCs, B-cell-depleted T cells, or T cells were the source of the cDNA or gDNA that made up the material.

Per the original data handling: Scientists estimated how many nucleated cells there were by amplifying reference gene primers. Assay: immunoSEQ multiplex PCR; the TCRdb copy retains only in-frame clones and omits some. The V and J calls and the clone size are those of that table, but D and trimming were determined from the DNA. The repertoire has some 87,000 clones, more than 60% of them found once; the top ten carry approximately 15%. There are 12 residues in the CDR3. From germline, CDR1 is SGHNT and CDR2 YENEEA. V lost 5 bases to trimming and J lost 7 bases, with 11 bases between them. This clone has only a few counts.

The rearrangement uses TRBV11-3 and TRBJ1-1; tentative D call: TRBD1 (5 bases). The TCR comes from a human donor in a cohort sampled during active COVID-19. The sequencing input was peripheral blood. The CDR3 reads CASSLGLLEAFF. For the CDR3, the DNA is TGTGCCAGCAGCCTGGGACTTCTTGAAGCTTTCTTT.